The next 10 T cell receptor beta chains were all read from a single sample in a study of shared clonotypes between healthy human individuals. CD45RO-negative, CCR7-selected cells formed the naive CD8 fraction, which excluded terminally differentiated effector memory CD45RA+ cells. Assay: immunoSEQ multiplex PCR; the TCRdb copy retains only in-frame clones and omits some. The repertoire holds about 2.1 million clones, 93% seen once, with less than 2% in the top ten. What was sequenced was naive CD8+ T cells from PBMCs. These receptors all come from a man between 18 and 29 years old in good health. Some clones in this sample may be carry-over from other donors' samples.

This rearrangement joins TRBV19 to TRBJ2-1, with 11 bases fitting TRBD2. Germline CDR1 and CDR2: LNHDA and SQIVND (reference sequence). V lost 7 bases, J lost 2 bases, and 7 bases stayed unmatched. The CDR3 has 16 amino acids. Written as DNA, the CDR3 is TGTGCCAGTACGGCGCTAGCGGGAGGCCCCTACAATGAGCAGTTCTTC. Encoded protein: CASTALAGGPYNEQFF.

The chain joins TRBV4-1 to TRBJ2-1; 8 bases agree with TRBD2. J gave up 4 bases and V 0 bases, and 11 bases lay outside the gene matches. CDR3 length: 18 amino acids. The germline CDR1 and CDR2 sequences are MGHRA and YSYEKL. The CDR3 DNA follows: TGCGCCAGCAGCCAAGATGATCCCTCTAGCGGGCTATACAATGAGCAGTTCTTC. It translates to CASSQDDPSSGLYNEQFF.

This clone came up a few times. Being one base from a much bigger clone, this may be a read error. The sample carries other DNA sequences with the same CDR3. The chain links TRBV9 to TRBJ1-1, with unresolved D. The CDR3 is 13 residues long. V gave up 0 bases and J gave up 5 bases, with 8 bases separating them. Germline V gene lookup returns CDR1 SGDLS and CDR2 YYNGEE. The CDR3 DNA reads TGTGCCAGCAGCGTAGGAGGGAAAACTGAAGCTTTCTTT. Translating it yields CASSVGGKTEAFF.

This clone came up once. The rearrangement joins TRBV27 to TRBJ2-7; 7 bases are a match to TRBD2. Germline V gene data show CDR1 as MNHEY and CDR2 as SMNVEV (reference sequence). The junction had 9 bases not matched to a gene; V was cut back by 5 bases and J by 2 bases. This CDR3 is built from 15 residues. This CDR3 reads CASSTGGRGTYEQYF. CDR3 in DNA: TGTGCCAGCAGTACCGGAGGGCGGGGGACCTACGAGCAGTACTTC.

CDR3 in amino acids: CASSSGQSNTGELFF. The CDR3 nucleotides are TGTGCCAGCAGTTCGGGACAGTCGAACACCGGGGAGCTGTTTTTT. This rearrangement joins TRBV28 to TRBJ2-2, with 7 bases fitting TRBD1. CDR1 and CDR2 (germline): MDHEN, SYDVKM. The CDR3 extends over 15 amino acids. J lost 0 bases, V lost 4 bases, and 2 bases had no gene match. Combining the CDR3 with reference TRBV28 and TRBJ2-2 gives the whole variable domain DVKVTQSSRYLVKRTGEKVFLECVQDMDHENMFWYRQDPGLGLRLIYFSYDVKMKEKGDIPEGYSVSREKKERFSLILESASTNQTSMYLCASSSGQSNTGELFFGEGSRLTVL.

The chain has TRBV27 and TRBJ2-7; the D call may be TRBD1 or TRBD2 (6 bases each). Germline V CDR1 and CDR2: MNHEY, SMNVEV (reference sequence). Trimming took 7 bases from V and 2 from J, leaving 18 bases between them. The CDR3 totals 15 residues. The CDR3 spells CASMRGGGIAYEQYF. CDR3 DNA sequence: TGTGCCAGCATGCGAGGAGGGGGTATTGCCTACGAGCAGTACTTC.

The V gene is TRBV28, the J gene TRBJ1-3; D ambiguous. CDR1 is MDHEN and CDR2 is SYDVKM in the germline V gene. Trimming removed 3 bases at V and 5 bases at J, with 11 bases between. The CDR3 covers 14 residues. The CDR3: CASSFSLRRNTIYF. The CDR3 coding sequence is TGTGCCAGCAGTTTCAGTTTGCGTAGAAACACCATATATTTT.

The J gene is TRBJ2-7, the V gene TRBV27; 8 nucleotides agree with TRBD2. The CDR3 spans 15 residues. Germline CDR1 is MNHEY and CDR2 is SMNVEV (reference sequence). Losses at the gene ends were 3 bases for V and 3 bases for J; bases not matched to a gene: 7. The CDR3 sequence is CASSLGSGTVYEQYF. The DNA of the CDR3 is TGTGCCAGCAGTTTGGGTAGCGGGACCGTCTACGAGCAGTACTTC.

The chain is built from TRBV7-3 and TRBJ1-2, with 9 bases identical to TRBD1. CDR1 SGHTA and CDR2 FQGTGA come from the germline V gene. Unmatched junction bases numbered 7, after V lost 5 bases and J lost 6 bases. This CDR3 region has 14 residues. The CDR3 sequence is CASSLGRTGDGYTF. The CDR3 DNA reads as TGTGCCAGCAGCCTAGGCCGGACAGGGGATGGCTACACCTTC. The whole variable domain, remainder taken from reference TRBV7-3 and TRBJ1-2, is GAGVSQTPSNKVTEKGKYVELRCDPISGHTALYWYRQSLGQGPEFLIYFQGTGAADDSGLPNDRFFAVRPEGSVSTLKIQRTERGDSAVYLCASSLGRTGDGYTFGSGTRLTVV.

V usage is TRBV14 and J usage is TRBJ1-4; D possibly corresponds to TRBD1 (5 bases). Germline CDR1 is SGHDN and CDR2 is FVKESK. V lost 4 bases and J lost 10, with 16 bases in between. The CDR3 totals 14 residues. In DNA, the CDR3 is TGTGCCAGCAGCCCTATCGGGGGAGGGAGAAAACTGTTTTTT. Translation gives CASSPIGGGRKLFF.